The 6 T cell receptor beta chains listed next were all sequenced from one sample in a study of beta chain features in type 1 diabetes. The authors reverse transcribed all of the isolated RNA, so sequencing captured expressed TCRB transcripts. TCRdb's copy holds only in-frame clones and misses some; the assay was immunoSEQ multiplex PCR. The sample yields under 950,000 clones, roughly 16% seen once. The sequenced sample consisted of naive CD4+ T cells from blood. These receptors came from a woman under 30 in good health.

The rearrangement links TRBV5-4 to TRBJ2-7, with D unresolved. Germline values: CDR1 SGHNT, CDR2 YYREEE (reference sequence). Deletions cut 4 bases from V and 5 bases from J, with 16 bases between. The CDR3 spans 14 residues. The CDR3 region has the DNA TGTGCCAGCAGCCCGTCCCGGCACCGGGACGAGCAGTACTTC. As protein: CASSPSRHRDEQYF.

This rearrangement joins TRBV5-4 to TRBJ2-5; D could derive from TRBD1 or TRBD2 (5 bases each). This CDR3 contains 14 residues. Germline loops: CDR1 SGHNT, CDR2 YYREEE (reference sequence). The V gene lost 2 bases and the J gene lost 5 bases, with 13 bases spanning the gap. The CDR3 sequence is CASSFRGPRETQYF. CDR3 in DNA: TGTGCCAGCAGCTTCCGGGGCCCAAGGGAGACCCAGTACTTC.

The chain has TRBV6-5 and TRBJ1-1, with unresolved D. CDR3 length: 13 amino acids. The ends were cut back, 6 bases at V and 1 base at J, with 9 bases in the middle. Per the germline V gene, CDR1 is MNHEY and CDR2 is SVGAGI. The CDR3 loop reads CASRPPGNTEAFF. The DNA for the CDR3 is TGTGCCAGCAGACCCCCCGGGAACACTGAAGCTTTCTTT.

This chain links TRBV19 with TRBJ2-5; the D is unclear. Deletions cut 1 base from V and 5 bases from J, with 11 bases between. CDR1 and CDR2 from the germline V gene are LNHDA and SQIVND (reference sequence). There are 14 residues in the CDR3. The CDR3 spells CASSIGAPRETQYF. The CDR3 bases are TGTGCCAGTAGTATAGGGGCACCAAGGGAGACCCAGTACTTC.

A remark on this clone: The same CDR3 arises from other DNA sequences in this sample as well. The rearrangement links TRBV18 to TRBJ1-1, with D possibly being TRBD1 (5 bases). The CDR3 spans 13 residues. From germline, CDR1 is KGHSH and CDR2 LQKENI. Trimming stripped 4 bases from V and 2 bases from J, with 8 bases between. CDR3 DNA: TGTGCCAGCTCACGAGGGGAAAACACTGAAGCTTTCTTT. As protein: CASSRGENTEAFF.

This clone was detected only a few times. The CDR3 protein is CASSTRRGTRSGANVLTF. CDR3 nucleotides: TGTGCCAGCAGTACCCGACGGGGTACCCGCTCTGGGGCCAACGTCCTGACTTTC. The rearrangement uses TRBV6-8 and TRBJ2-6; possibly TRBD2 for D (5 bases). The CDR3 runs 18 residues. The V gene lost 5 bases and the J gene lost 0 bases, with 17 bases spanning the gap. Germline-derived CDR1 and CDR2 are MNHGY and SAAAGT.